This entry describes one TCR beta chain. What this receptor recognizes is not known. It has no much larger one-base neighbor in the sample; base qualities were not kept. This entry comes from a study of T cell responses to AZD1222 COVID-19 vaccine (dated by TCRdb to about 2021). Broadly, across the study: TCR sequencing covered 233 trial participants: 200 to 210 given two doses of AZD1222 and approximately 26 given two doses of MenACWY control vaccine. Enrollment into the trials was organized by age into subgroups of 18-55, 56-69 and 70-plus years, and those subgroups contained approximately 150, 30 and 60 TCR-sequenced participants, respectively. What the authors observed across the whole study: Because no day 14 peak-response samples were available, the repertoires could be characterized only after the peak T cell response. Spike-specific TCR breadth and depth rose significantly after two AZD1222 doses compared with day 0 and with MenACWY recipients. Conclusions about previously exposed vaccinees were limited because only six AZD1222 recipients were SARS-CoV-2 seropositive at baseline. The 56-69-year group was small, and its depth increase did not reach significance, likely because of low power. Epitopes outside the regions mutated in the B.1.351 and B.1.1.7 variants were reportedly recognized by nearly half of the unique spike-specific TCRs. Most participants were white British and females outnumbered males, and the authors suggested that clonal diversity may have been underestimated. CD4 TCRs associated with the vaccine covered the entire spike protein, and the dominant responses were in regions 160-218 and 743-854.

The CDR3 contains 14 residues, cysteine and phenylalanine counted. The sequence is cut down to CDR3 DNA, 42 bases in frame from base 1. Germline trimming amounts to 6 bases on V and 5 bases on J, with 4 as the count of junction bases outside the gene matches. From a lookup of the germline V gene, CDR1 and CDR2 are MNHEY and SVGAGI. The CDR3 regions of human TCRbeta chains were subjected to immunosequencing. The original pipeline was this. Repertoire TCRs were matched against a reference library of SARS-CoV-2-specific TCRs generated with the MIRA antigen-specificity platform. Breadth meant the fraction of unique TCRs that were SARS-CoV-2-associated, whereas depth meant the fraction of total T cells that were SARS-CoV-2-associated. Each spike-specific TCR was assigned to its reactive spike region and to a CD4 or CD8 class using the MIRA data. Log10-transformed breadth and depth values were compared by one-way ANOVA with Sidak's multiple comparisons tests. As stored in TCRdb, this immuneACCESS dataset retains in-frame rearrangements with V and J assigned. A fraction of the clones does not appear; measured against another copy, unresolved V genes explain less than half of the discrepancy, and the remainder lacks a known reason. V, J and clone size were drawn from that table, and D and trimming were deduced from the DNA. For this sample the table gives 180,000 or so clones, of which 92% were detected only once. Approximately 1.3% of the sample is held by the ten biggest clonotypes.

This specimen's time point label, per the study, means: about 28 days (+/-7) after the second vaccine dose. AZD1222 recipients whose second dose came at about 4 weeks and those whose second dose came at about 12 weeks were combined into one group, since spike-specific TCR depth and breadth did not differ between the two schedules. Samples from vaccinated people were obtained from the UK trials COV001 and COV002, which included a single-blind randomized controlled phase 2/3 trial of AZD1222 (ChAdOx1 nCoV-19) in healthy adults. For TCRbeta chain sequencing, PBMC samples from trial participants were taken at day 0 and at day 28 after the second dose.

The source is an adult who received the AZD1222 COVID-19 vaccine. The chain employs TRBV6-5 and TRBJ1-5; TRBD1 agrees with 10 junctional bases. The sequencing used peripheral blood, collected 28 days after the second AZD1222 dose. Read as DNA, the sequence is TGTGCCAGCAGCCGGGACAGGGGATATCAGCCCCAGCATTTT. Translated, it gives CASSRDRGYQPQHF.